This T cell receptor beta chain derives from a study of T cell repertoires in cytomegalovirus infection. This clonotype was counted ten times or more. Germline CDR1 and CDR2: ENHRY and SYGVKD. The V end lost 3 bases, the J end lost 0 bases, and 24 bases lay between the germline ends. The CDR3 runs 20 residues. Each CDR3 protein is one row after TCRdb ran MiXCR on the reads. Of 500,000 or so distinct CDR3 sequences listed, about 17% are singletons. The sample was CD8+ T cells from PBMCs. The chain employs TRBV10-3 and TRBJ1-3; no reliable D call. The receptor was isolated from a human donor in good health (CMV status not recorded). Some clones in this sample may be carry-over from other donors' samples. The CDR3 coding sequence is TGTGCCATCAGTGAAGGCGGCTTCGTCGAGACCCGGAGCTCTGGAAACACCATATATTTT. Translating gives CAISEGGFVETRSSGNTIYF.